The next 30 T cell receptor beta chains were all read from a single sample in a study of cytomegalovirus exposure and HLA in healthy donors. PCR used 60 Vbeta primers and 13 Jbeta primers. Libraries were prepared by immunoSEQ multiplex PCR; TCRdb keeps only in-frame clonotypes and omits some of them. The profile covers over 150,000 clones, with less than 90% appearing a single time and 0.38% taken by the ten largest. Material: PBMCs. The receptors shown here come from a boy aged 2-15 years in good health and CMV-seronegative.

This rearrangement joins TRBV9 to TRBJ2-2; D may be TRBD1 (6 bases). Germline V lookup: CDR1 SGDLS, CDR2 YYNGEE. The CDR3 loop spans 14 amino acids. The V end was cut by 3 bases, the J end by 1 base, with 7 bases between. The CDR3 DNA reads TGTGCCAGCAGCGCGACAGGGAACACCGGGGAGCTGTTTTTT. This codes for CASSATGNTGELFF.

V usage is TRBV13 and J usage is TRBJ2-1; 10 nucleotides match TRBD2. The ends lost 5 bases at V and 0 bases at J; junction bases unmatched: 7. This CDR3 contains 17 residues. The V gene's germline CDR1 is PRHDT and CDR2 FYEKMQ (reference sequence). CDR3 region: CASSPGASGGSYNEQFF. CDR3 nucleotide sequence: TGTGCCAGCAGCCCGGGCGCTAGCGGGGGCTCCTACAATGAGCAGTTCTTC.

The genes are TRBV10-3 and TRBJ2-1; 14 bases align to TRBD2. CDR3 length: 14 residues. The germline CDR1 and CDR2 sequences are ENHRY and SYGVKD. V lost 10 bases, J lost 7 bases, and 6 bases stayed unmatched. In DNA, the CDR3 is TGTGCCACCAGACTAGCGGGAGGGTATAATGAGCAGTTCTTC. It encodes CATRLAGGYNEQFF.

This chain connects TRBV6-1 to TRBJ2-1; 9 positions match TRBD2. This CDR3 is built from 17 residues. In germline, CDR1 is MNHNS, CDR2 SASEGT. With V trimmed by 0 bases and J by 5 bases, 8 bases remained unmatched. CDR3 in DNA: TGTGCCAGCAGTGAAGCGCTCGCGGGAGGGCTGGACAATGAGCAGTTCTTC. Translating gives CASSEALAGGLDNEQFF.

J is TRBJ2-1 and V is TRBV28; D might be TRBD1 (5 bases). This CDR3 is built from 16 residues. Germline CDR1 reads MDHEN; CDR2 reads SYDVKM. The germline V and J ends were trimmed by 1 base and 5 bases, with 15 bases remaining between them. CDR3 sequence reads: CASSLSWPGKDNEQFF. CDR3 bases: TGTGCCAGCAGTTTATCTTGGCCAGGGAAAGACAATGAGCAGTTCTTC.

The V call is TRBV30, the J call TRBJ1-2; 8 bases match TRBD1. V lost 3 bases and J lost 4; bases outside the gene matches: 4. This CDR3 has 13 amino acids. CDR1 is GTSNPN and CDR2 is SVGIG in the germline V gene (reference sequence). CDR3: CAWRTGAGYGYTF. The CDR3 bases are TGTGCCTGGAGGACAGGGGCGGGCTATGGCTACACCTTC.

The chain joins TRBV5-1 to TRBJ2-7; TRBD1 aligns across 7 bases. V lost 0 bases, J lost 0 bases, and 3 bases stayed unmatched. Germline CDR1 SGHRS, CDR2 YFSETQ. There are 15 residues in the CDR3. CDR3 loop: CASSLGAGGSYEQYF. The CDR3 region has the DNA TGCGCCAGCAGCTTGGGGGCAGGGGGCTCCTACGAGCAGTACTTC.

The rearrangement joins TRBV4-2 to TRBJ2-7; 8 nucleotides match TRBD2. V was clipped by 0 bases and J by 3 bases; unmatched bases: 4. Looked up from germline, CDR1 is LGHNA and CDR2 is YNFKEQ. The length of the CDR3 is 15 residues. The CDR3 region has the DNA TGTGCCAGCAGCCAAGATGAACTAGCGGTCTACGAGCAGTACTTC. This gives the protein CASSQDELAVYEQYF.

This clone was counted only a few times. The V and J genes are TRBV7-9 and TRBJ1-3; D is unresolved. The closer fit of TRBJ1-5 to the DNA end suggests the J call may be wrong. This CDR3 comprises 12 residues. Germline V gene sequence: CDR1 SEHNR, CDR2 FQNEAQ (reference sequence). CDR3 bases: TGTGCCAGCAGCTTAGAGGTTCGGGGACAGCATTTT. This gives the protein CASSLEVRGQHF.

V usage is TRBV5-1 and J usage is TRBJ2-7; D is undetermined. This CDR3 spans 14 amino acids. V lost 0 bases and J lost 2, with 9 bases in between. The germline gives CDR1 SGHRS, CDR2 YFSETQ. The CDR3 nucleotides are TGCGCCAGCAGCTTGGGAGATTTCGCCTACGAGCAGTACTTC. Its translation: CASSLGDFAYEQYF. The full variable domain, rest sourced from reference TRBV5-1 and TRBJ2-7, is KAGVTQTPRYLIKTRGQQVTLSCSPISGHRSVSWYQQTPGQGLQFLFEYFSETQRNKGNFPGRFSGRQFSNSRSEMNVSTLELGDSALYLCASSLGDFAYEQYFGPGTRLTVT.

V usage is TRBV6-1 and J usage is TRBJ2-7; 7 bases align to TRBD1. Germline V gene lookup returns CDR1 MNHNS and CDR2 SASEGT. CDR3 length: 13 residues. The junction had 12 bases not matched to a gene; V was cut back by 11 bases and J by 5 bases. This chain's CDR3 is CAGSFDRVDEQYF. The DNA for the CDR3 is TGTGCCGGTTCTTTTGACAGGGTTGACGAGCAGTACTTC.

This sequence joins TRBV5-8 and TRBJ2-1; no definite D call. Per germline, CDR1 SGHTS and CDR2 YDEGEE. V lost 4 bases and J 2 bases, leaving 16 bases between the germline ends. The CDR3 length is 16 residues. This CDR3 is CASSPIVSRAYNEQFF. The CDR3, as DNA: TGTGCCAGCAGCCCGATCGTTTCTCGGGCCTACAATGAGCAGTTCTTC.

The genes are TRBV9 and TRBJ2-7; 9 bases agree with TRBD2. V gave up 1 base and J gave up 1 base; unmatched junction bases: 3. This CDR3 has 15 amino acids. Germline V gene sequence: CDR1 SGDLS, CDR2 YYNGEE. The CDR3 DNA is TGTGCCAGCAGCGTAACGACTAGCGGATCCTACGAGCAGTACTTC. Translated, it gives CASSVTTSGSYEQYF. The full variable domain, its missing parts supplied by reference TRBV9 and TRBJ2-7, is DSGVTQTPKHLITATGQRVTLRCSPRSGDLSVYWYQQSLDQGLQFLIQYYNGEERAKGNILERFSAQQFPDLHSELNLSSLELGDSALYFCASSVTTSGSYEQYFGPGTRLTVT.

V and J are TRBV4-1 and TRBJ2-7; D is perhaps TRBD1 (6 bases). CDR1 and CDR2 from the germline V gene are MGHRA and YSYEKL. This CDR3 has 14 amino acids. V dropped 1 base and J dropped 3 bases, with 10 bases sitting between them. The CDR3 DNA reads TGCGCCAGCAGCCAAGTCCGGGACAACTACGAGCAGTACTTC. This codes for CASSQVRDNYEQYF.

The chain recombines TRBV10-1 with TRBJ1-1; maybe TRBD1 (5 bases). The CDR3 has 13 residues. V was cut by 5 bases and J by 5 bases, with 12 bases left in between. Germline CDR1 and CDR2: WNHNN and SYGVQD (reference sequence). The chain's CDR3 is CASSWRGGTEAFF. CDR3 in DNA: TGCGCCAGCAGTTGGCGGGGGGGGACTGAAGCTTTCTTT.

The chain carries TRBV2 and TRBJ2-7, with 9 nucleotides matching TRBD1. After removal of 6 bases from V and 6 bases from J, the junction contained 6 bases not matched to a gene. The CDR3 runs 13 residues. Germline CDR1 and CDR2: SNHLY and FYNNEI. In nucleotides, the CDR3 is TGTGCCAGCAGCCGGGACAGGGATCTCGAGCAGTACTTC. This translates into CASSRDRDLEQYF. Based on the CDR3 plus reference TRBV2 and TRBJ2-7, the full variable domain is EPEVTQTPSHQVTQMGQEVILRCVPISNHLYFYWYRQILGQKVEFLVSFYNNEISEKSEIFDDQFSVERPDGSNFTLKIRSTKLEDSAMYFCASSRDRDLEQYFGPGTRLTVT.

This clone was counted a single time. The chain recombines TRBV7-2 with TRBJ1-1; D gene uncertain. Per germline, CDR1 SGHTA and CDR2 FQGNSA. This CDR3 contains 13 residues. V lost 3 bases to trimming and J lost 1 base, with 6 bases between them. CDR3 sequence: CASSFEGNTEAFF. The CDR3 DNA sequence: TGTGCCAGCAGCTTCGAGGGGAACACTGAAGCTTTCTTT.

The chain recombines TRBV7-2 with TRBJ2-5; 8 bases line up with TRBD2. The germline V gene encodes CDR1 SGHTA and CDR2 FQGNSA. V trimming: 2 bases; J trimming: 7 bases; junction bases outside the gene matches: 9. The CDR3 runs to 15 residues. The CDR3 here is CASSLNPGGPGTQYF. In DNA form, the CDR3 reads TGTGCCAGCAGCTTAAATCCGGGAGGGCCGGGGACCCAGTACTTC. The whole variable domain, remainder taken from reference TRBV7-2 and TRBJ2-5, is GAGVSQSPSNKVTEKGKDVELRCDPISGHTALYWYRQSLGQGLEFLIYFQGNSAPDKSGLPSDRFSAERTGGSVSTLTIQRTQQEDSAVYLCASSLNPGGPGTQYFGPGTRLLVL.

The chain is built from TRBV9 and TRBJ2-1; maybe TRBD1 (6 bases). The germline CDR1 and CDR2 sequences are SGDLS and YYNGEE. The germline V and J ends were trimmed by 4 bases and 4 bases, with 12 bases remaining between them. The CDR3 spans 14 residues. The CDR3 loop is CASSPRQDYNEQFF. DNA for the CDR3: TGTGCCAGCAGCCCGAGACAGGATTACAATGAGCAGTTCTTC.

The chain has TRBV10-3 and TRBJ2-6, with 8 bases aligning to TRBD1. Germline CDR1 and CDR2: ENHRY and SYGVKD. J was trimmed by 1 base and V by 4 bases; bases with no gene match: 6. The CDR3 length is 17 residues. In DNA form, the CDR3 reads TGTGCCATCAGTGTCAGGGGGCGCTGGTCTGGGGCCAACGTCCTGACTTTC. It translates to CAISVRGRWSGANVLTF.

This chain connects TRBV12-5 to TRBJ2-7; D perhaps matches TRBD2 (5 bases). Trimming left V 0 bases short and J 2 bases short, with 11 bases between. Per the germline V gene, CDR1 is LGHNT and CDR2 is FRNRAP. The CDR3 has 15 amino acids. The CDR3 reads CASGLVGDGTYEQYF. The CDR3 nucleotides are TGTGCTAGTGGTTTGGTAGGAGACGGGACCTACGAGCAGTACTTC.

The chain combines TRBV11-3 with TRBJ2-5; 8 bases align to TRBD2. J was trimmed by 1 base and V by 2 bases; bases with no gene match: 6. The CDR3 runs to 16 residues. CDR1 and CDR2 from the germline V gene are SGHNT and YENEEA. The CDR3 reads CASSLHGGGTQETQYF. The DNA for the CDR3 is TGTGCCAGCAGCTTACACGGGGGGGGGACCCAAGAGACCCAGTACTTC.

CDR3 DNA sequence: TGTGCCAGCAGTGACGACACCGAGAACACTGAAGCTTTCTTT. Translated, it gives CASSDDTENTEAFF. The chain joins TRBV2 to TRBJ1-1; D gene unclear. The V and J ends lost 3 bases and 1 base respectively, with 9 bases between them. The CDR3 is 14 amino acids. In germline, CDR1 is SNHLY, CDR2 FYNNEI.

On this clone itself: At the DNA level, this CDR3 is encoded by other sequences in the same sample as well. V and J are TRBV2 and TRBJ2-5; a possible D gene is TRBD1 (6 bases). Germline V gene sequence: CDR1 SNHLY, CDR2 FYNNEI. Trimming cost V 1 base and J 5 bases, with 8 bases left between them. CDR3 length equals 13 residues. The CDR3 sequence is CASSEGGRETQYF. Written as DNA, the CDR3 is TGTGCCAGCAGTGAAGGGGGGCGGGAGACCCAGTACTTC.

The chain couples TRBV6-5 to TRBJ2-1, with TRBD2 matching over 7 bases. The V and J ends lost 5 bases and 3 bases, in that order; junction bases with no gene match: 7. The CDR3 contains 15 residues. Germline loops: CDR1 MNHEY, CDR2 SVGAGI. The CDR3 spells CASSQTSGDYNEQFF. The CDR3, as DNA: TGTGCCAGCAGTCAGACCAGCGGGGACTACAATGAGCAGTTCTTC.

This chain joins TRBV9 and TRBJ1-6; no reliable D call. CDR1 is SGDLS and CDR2 is YYNGEE in the germline V gene. V dropped 4 bases and J dropped 11 bases, with 19 bases sitting between them. The CDR3 spans 15 residues. Here the CDR3 reads CASSPWMTPNTPLHF. CDR3 DNA: TGTGCCAGCAGCCCCTGGATGACACCCAATACACCCCTCCACTTT.

V gene TRBV7-3 combines with J gene TRBJ2-3; 11 nucleotides line up with TRBD1. Trimming removed 5 bases from V and 1 base from J; junction bases left unmatched: 8. This CDR3 has 17 residues. The germline V gene has CDR1 SGHTA and CDR2 FQGTGA. The CDR3 is CASSRDRGAVGTDTQYF. The CDR3, as DNA: TGTGCCAGCAGCAGGGACAGGGGGGCGGTCGGCACAGATACGCAGTATTTT.

The V call is TRBV9, the J call TRBJ2-3; 9 bases are shared with TRBD2. The ends lost 2 bases at V and 6 bases at J; junction bases unmatched: 7. CDR3 length equals 15 residues. Germline values: CDR1 SGDLS, CDR2 YYNGEE. The DNA for the CDR3 is TGTGCCAGCAGCGTTCCTGCGGGAGGGGCGGATACGCAGTATTTT. It translates to CASSVPAGGADTQYF.

J is TRBJ1-2 and V is TRBV29-1; 8 bases match TRBD1. The V gene end was trimmed by 6 bases and the J gene end by 4 bases; junction bases not matched to a gene: 4. The CDR3 runs 12 residues. CDR1 and CDR2 from the germline V gene are SQVTM and ANQGSEA. The CDR3 DNA sequence: TGCAGCGTCGACAGGGGCTCCTATGGCTACACCTTC. This sequence encodes CSVDRGSYGYTF.

The V and J genes are TRBV6-1 and TRBJ2-7; the D gene is possibly TRBD1 (5 bases). Germline CDR1 MNHNS, CDR2 SASEGT. With 7 bases removed from V and 6 bases from J, the gap between germline ends came to 19 bases. The CDR3 extends over 14 amino acids. This CDR3 reads CASKLTVSSTEQYF. The CDR3 DNA reads as TGTGCCAGCAAATTGACAGTCTCCAGTACCGAGCAGTACTTC.